The clone carrying this T cell receptor beta chain was detected only a few times. Its antigen is as yet unknown. The sample originates from a study of regulatory T cells in long-lasting Graves disease. Study context: Patients with persistent Graves' disease had over 5 years of antithyroid drugs and persistent TSH receptor antibodies.

Regarding time point: persistent/refractory GD, antithyroid drugs over 5 years with positive TRAb. PBMCs were the source of the RNA used for TCR sequencing. General study findings and limits: Those with persistent disease had in common more public clonotypes (2,741) than new patients (roughly 930).

Both iRepertoire HTBI primers and Arm-PCR of CDR3 regions were used to build the TCR beta libraries. One entry per CDR3 protein results from TCRdb running MiXCR on the multiplex PCR reads. The repertoire has about 470,000 distinct CDR3 sequences, around a fifth of them found once; the top ten carry roughly 7%. Trimming cost V 2 bases and J 5 bases, with 16 bases left between them. The CDR3 is made up of 15 amino acids. CDR1 is SGDLS, CDR2 YYNGEE, per germline. The chain joins TRBV9 to TRBJ1-1, with D possibly being TRBD1 (6 bases). This TCR was sampled from a female donor with Graves disease. Sequences were derived from peripheral blood mononuclear cells (PBMCs), sampled when the disease was refractory, from a patient treated with antithyroid drugs. Written as DNA, the CDR3 is TGTGCCAGCAGCGTTTACGGGGGCGCGGAGACTGAAGCTTTCTTT. Its translation is CASSVYGGAETEAFF.